Sequencing of this T cell receptor beta chain was carried out in a study of blood T cells in healthy people across ages. Study as a whole: Capture via template switching afforded approximately one barcoded beta molecule per two T cells.

Germline values: CDR1 DFQATT, CDR2 SNEGSKA (reference sequence). CDR3 length: 16 amino acids. The authors ran a second PCR of roughly 7 to 11 cycles using a sample-barcoded 5' primer and a J-beta primer mix. Every sample gave at least 2.5 million paired-end reads containing CDR3. TCRdb reprocessed the 5' RACE reads via MiXCR and lists one record per CDR3 protein. This table holds about 1.4 million distinct CDR3 sequences, roughly 59% found once. Study findings and constraints: Bulk PBMC profiling left naive and antigen-experienced comparisons inconclusive.

Healthy Russian Caucasian donors spanned ages about 6 to 100 years. As concerns this clonotype: Its matching antigen is unknown.

The clonotype comes from a man between 18 and 35 years old in good health. V usage is TRBV20-1 and J usage is TRBJ2-7, with 7 positions matching TRBD2. The end of the DNA aligns better with TRBJ2-5, so the J call may be wrong. Input material: blood. CDR3 coding DNA: TGCAGTGCTAGTAGCGGGTTGGTAATCCGAGCGGGGACCCAGTACTTC. Translated: CSASSGLVIRAGTQYF.